A selection of T cell receptor beta chains follows, all from one sample in a study of CD8+ T cells in alopecia areata. Sequencing used immunoSEQ multiplex PCR; TCRdb keeps in-frame clones, though not all of them. In the table there are hundreds of thousands of clones, 58% of which are singletons. The sample was CD4+ T cells sorted from blood, taken at week 24, from a patient treated with tofacitinib. The receptors stem from a human donor with alopecia areata. The CDR3 runs from the conserved cysteine through the conserved F or W. The order of the fields is D gene, J gene, clone size, V gene, CDR3 protein, CDR3 DNA. D genes are given only for firm matches. The size field is filled for only some rows; it gives once, few, many or a size class.

NA TRBJ1-1 NA TRBV30 CAWSVKEEAFF TGTGCCTGGAGTGTAAAGGAGGAGGCTTTCTTT
NA TRBJ1-1 NA TRBV27 CASMSGPEAFF TGTGCCAGCATGTCTGGCCCTGAAGCTTTCTTT
TRBD2 TRBJ2-1 NA TRBV7-2 CASSLNGGAGINEQFF TGTGCCAGCAGCTTAAACGGGGGGGCCGGAATCAATGAGCAGTTCTTC
NA TRBJ2-5 NA TRBV30 CAWSPDGQETQYF TGTGCCTGGAGTCCTGACGGACAAGAGACCCAGTACTTC
NA TRBJ2-2 few TRBV7-3 CASSLWGGRNTGELFF TGTGCCAGCAGCTTATGGGGCGGTAGAAACACCGGGGAGCTGTTTTTT
NA TRBJ2-1 NA TRBV5-6 CASSLKAGVSGTGFF TGTGCCAGCAGCTTGAAGGCTGGGGTTAGCGGTACAGGGTTCTTC
TRBD1 TRBJ1-2 NA TRBV6-5 CASSPPGGHYGYTF TGTGCCAGCAGTCCCCCAGGGGGCCACTATGGCTACACCTTC
NA TRBJ1-1 few TRBV29-1 CSVEPTPGHGAFF TGCAGCGTTGAACCTACTCCCGGCCACGGAGCTTTCTTT
NA TRBJ2-2 NA TRBV30 CAWSGAPTGELFF TGTGCCTGGAGTGGAGCCCCCACCGGGGAGCTGTTTTTT
NA TRBJ2-5 NA TRBV30 CAWSVQAGETQYF TGTGCCTGGAGTGTACAAGCGGGAGAGACCCAGTACTTC
NA TRBJ2-3 NA TRBV9 CASSVGSGDTQYF TGTGCCAGCAGCGTGGGATCCGGAGATACGCAGTATTTT
TRBD1 TRBJ2-5 NA TRBV6-6 CASSRQGLETQYF TGTGCCAGCAGTCGACAGGGTCTGGAGACCCAGTACTTC
NA TRBJ1-6 NA TRBV4-1 CASSQGTASSYNSPLHF TGCGCCAGCAGCCAGGGGACGGCGAGCTCCTATAATTCACCCCTCCACTTT
NA TRBJ1-1 NA TRBV30 CAWSPQVGGRGAEAFF TGTGCCTGGAGTCCCCAGGTTGGAGGGAGAGGAGCTGAAGCTTTCTTT
NA TRBJ1-1 NA TRBV7-9 CASSQRGNTEAFF TGTGCCAGCAGCCAGAGGGGGAACACTGAAGCTTTCTTT
TRBD2 TRBJ2-5 NA TRBV30 CAWRSGVETQYF TGTGCCTGGAGGAGCGGGGTAGAGACCCAGTACTTC
NA TRBJ2-7 few TRBV5-6 CASSFGVYEQYF TGTGCCAGCAGCTTCGGGGTCTACGAGCAGTACTTC
NA TRBJ1-5 NA TRBV30 CAWTRDVGQPQHF TGTGCCTGGACCAGGGACGTCGGTCAGCCCCAGCATTTT
NA TRBJ2-1 few TRBV7-2 CASSSNRGEQFF TGTGCCAGCAGCTCAAATCGCGGTGAGCAGTTCTTC
TRBD1 TRBJ1-1 few TRBV5-1 CASSLGGTVITEAFF TGCGCCAGCAGCTTGGGTGGGACAGTTATCACTGAAGCTTTCTTT
NA TRBJ2-2 NA TRBV5-4 CASSPTGGTESTGELFF TGTGCCAGCAGCCCGACGGGCGGGACAGAGAGCACCGGGGAGCTGTTTTTT
NA TRBJ2-6 once TRBV4-1 CASSPLGAVRPGANVLTF TGCGCCAGCAGCCCCCTCGGAGCGGTCCGTCCTGGGGCCAACGTCCTGACTTTC
NA TRBJ1-2 few TRBV29-1 CSALGGERAYGYTF TGCAGCGCCTTAGGGGGTGAACGTGCTTATGGCTACACCTTC
NA TRBJ1-5 NA TRBV18 CASSADAVGQPQHF TGTGCCAGCTCAGCCGACGCCGTTGGGCAGCCCCAGCATTTT
NA TRBJ2-2 NA TRBV29-1 CSVGVRANTGELFF TGCAGCGTTGGGGTGCGGGCGAACACCGGGGAGCTGTTTTTT
TRBD2 TRBJ2-3 few TRBV10-3 CAIRRGTADTQYF TGTGCCATCAGGCGGGGGACTGCAGATACGCAGTATTTT
TRBD1 TRBJ1-5 NA TRBV30 CAWSGRQGGQPQHF TGTGCCTGGAGTGGAAGACAGGGCGGTCAGCCCCAGCATTTT
TRBD2 TRBJ2-1 NA TRBV25-1 CASSVSLAGASNEQFF TGTGCCAGCAGTGTCTCTCTAGCGGGGGCCTCCAATGAGCAGTTCTTC
NA TRBJ2-2 NA TRBV5-1 CASSLVLGRTGELFF TGCGCCAGCAGCTTGGTTCTGGGGAGGACCGGGGAGCTGTTTTTT
NA TRBJ1-3 NA TRBV4-3 CASSQDPGSMRNTIYF TGCGCCAGCAGCCAAGATCCGGGATCTATGAGAAACACCATATATTTT
NA TRBJ2-6 NA TRBV5-6 CASSTDLSGANVLTF TGTGCCAGCAGTACGGACTTATCTGGGGCCAACGTCCTGACTTTC
NA TRBJ1-2 NA TRBV29-1 CSVRVGSWGYTF TGCAGCGTCAGGGTCGGGAGTTGGGGCTACACCTTC
NA TRBJ1-2 NA TRBV7-2 CASSPPPLDSYGYTF TGTGCCAGCAGCCCACCCCCCCTCGACAGCTATGGCTACACCTTC
NA TRBJ1-1 NA TRBV29-1 CSVSRDRKAFF TGCAGCGTCAGCAGAGACAGGAAAGCTTTCTTT
NA TRBJ1-5 NA TRBV5-6 CASSLQSSNQPQHF TGTGCCAGCAGCTTGCAGAGCAGCAATCAGCCCCAGCATTTT
NA TRBJ1-1 NA TRBV6-6 CASKSFAEAFF TGTGCCAGCAAGAGTTTCGCTGAAGCTTTCTTT
NA TRBJ1-6 few TRBV28 CASSLPHNSPLHF TGTGCCAGCAGTTTGCCCCATAATTCACCCCTCCACTTT
TRBD1 TRBJ2-1 NA TRBV29-1 CSVVAGGTEQFF TGCAGCGTTGTGGCAGGGGGCACTGAGCAGTTCTTC
NA TRBJ1-1 NA TRBV25-1 CASSEWGRAFF TGTGCCAGCAGTGAATGGGGAAGAGCTTTCTTT
NA TRBJ2-7 few TRBV29-1 CSVERSLGSYEQYF TGCAGCGTTGAGCGCAGCCTTGGGTCCTACGAGCAGTACTTC
NA TRBJ2-6 few TRBV27 CASRLSGHVIAGANVLTF TGTGCCAGCAGACTTAGCGGACACGTCATAGCCGGGGCCAACGTCCTGACTTTC
NA TRBJ1-5 NA TRBV2 CASRGQVNQPQHF TGTGCCAGCAGGGGGCAGGTCAATCAGCCCCAGCATTTT
TRBD1 TRBJ1-6 NA TRBV5-4 CAGSLRDRDNSPLHF TGTGCCGGCAGCTTGCGGGACAGGGATAATTCACCCCTCCACTTT
TRBD2 TRBJ2-1 NA TRBV6-5 CASSQTSGAQFF TGTGCCAGCAGCCAGACTAGCGGGGCGCAGTTCTTC
TRBD1 TRBJ2-1 NA TRBV4-2 CASSQDLVGQGARNEQFF TGTGCCAGCAGCCAAGATTTGGTGGGACAGGGGGCTCGTAATGAGCAGTTCTTC
NA TRBJ1-5 NA TRBV2 CASSGRTDERYQPQHF TGTGCCAGCAGTGGCCGCACGGATGAGCGTTATCAGCCCCAGCATTTT
NA TRBJ2-3 NA TRBV7-2 CASSLRTDTQYF TGTGCCAGCAGCTTACGGACAGATACGCAGTATTTT
NA TRBJ2-2 NA TRBV4-2 CASSQGAGGELFF TGTGCCAGCAGCCAAGGGGCGGGCGGGGAGCTGTTTTTT
NA TRBJ1-1 few TRBV19 CASSIEGGTEAFF TGTGCCAGTAGTATAGAGGGAGGCACTGAAGCTTTCTTT